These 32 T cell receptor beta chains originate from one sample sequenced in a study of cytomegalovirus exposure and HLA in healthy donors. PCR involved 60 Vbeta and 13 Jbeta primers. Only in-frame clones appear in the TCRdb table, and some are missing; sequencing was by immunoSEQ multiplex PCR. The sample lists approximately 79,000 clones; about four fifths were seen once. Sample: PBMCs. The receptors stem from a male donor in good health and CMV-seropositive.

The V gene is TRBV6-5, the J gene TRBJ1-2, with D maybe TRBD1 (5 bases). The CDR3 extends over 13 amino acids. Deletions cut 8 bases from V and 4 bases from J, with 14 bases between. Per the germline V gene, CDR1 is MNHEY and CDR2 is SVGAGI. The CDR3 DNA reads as TGTGCCAGCGGATTTTCCAGGGTCTATGGCTACACCTTC. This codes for CASGFSRVYGYTF.

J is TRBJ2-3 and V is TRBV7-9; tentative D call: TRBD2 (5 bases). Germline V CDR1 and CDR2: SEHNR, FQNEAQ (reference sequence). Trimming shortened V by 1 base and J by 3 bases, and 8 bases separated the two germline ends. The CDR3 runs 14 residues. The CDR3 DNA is TGTGCCAGCAGCTTAGTCTGGGAGACAGATACGCAGTATTTT. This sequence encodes CASSLVWETDTQYF.

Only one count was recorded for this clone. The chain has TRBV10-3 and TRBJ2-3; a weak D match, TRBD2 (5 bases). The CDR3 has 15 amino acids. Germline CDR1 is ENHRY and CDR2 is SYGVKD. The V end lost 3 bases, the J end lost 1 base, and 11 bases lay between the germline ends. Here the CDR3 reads CAISDSAVRTDTQYF. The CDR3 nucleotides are TGTGCCATCAGTGATAGCGCCGTTCGCACAGATACGCAGTATTTT.

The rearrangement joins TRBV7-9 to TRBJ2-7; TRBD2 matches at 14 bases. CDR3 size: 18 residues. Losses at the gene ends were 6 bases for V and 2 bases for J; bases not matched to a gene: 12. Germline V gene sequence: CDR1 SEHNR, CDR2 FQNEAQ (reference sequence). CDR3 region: CASRQTSGGALSPYEQYF. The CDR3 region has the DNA TGTGCCAGCAGACAGACTAGCGGGGGGGCTCTTTCCCCCTACGAGCAGTACTTC.

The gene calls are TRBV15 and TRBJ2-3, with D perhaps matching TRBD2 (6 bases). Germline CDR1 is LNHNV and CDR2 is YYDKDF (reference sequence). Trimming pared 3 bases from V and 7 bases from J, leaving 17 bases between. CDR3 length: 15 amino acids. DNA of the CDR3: TGTGCCACCAGCAGGGGACTGCTCGAACCATATACGCAGTATTTT. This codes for CATSRGLLEPYTQYF.

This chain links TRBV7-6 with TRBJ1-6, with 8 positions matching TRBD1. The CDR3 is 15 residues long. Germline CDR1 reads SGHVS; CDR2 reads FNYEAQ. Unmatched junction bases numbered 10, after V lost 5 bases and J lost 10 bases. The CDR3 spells CASSPRTGLESPLHF. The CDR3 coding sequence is TGTGCCAGCAGCCCCCGGACAGGGCTTGAATCACCCCTCCACTTT.

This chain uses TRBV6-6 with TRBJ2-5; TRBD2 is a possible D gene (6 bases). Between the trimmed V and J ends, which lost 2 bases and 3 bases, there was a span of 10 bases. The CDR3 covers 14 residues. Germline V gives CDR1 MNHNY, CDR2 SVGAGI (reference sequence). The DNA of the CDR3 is TGTGCCAGCAGTTACGGAGGGATGGAAGAGACCCAGTACTTC. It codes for CASSYGGMEETQYF.

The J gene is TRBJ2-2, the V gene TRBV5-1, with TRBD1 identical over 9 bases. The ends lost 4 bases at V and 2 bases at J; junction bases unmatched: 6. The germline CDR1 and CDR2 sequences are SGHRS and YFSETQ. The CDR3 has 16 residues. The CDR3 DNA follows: TGCGCCAGCAGCACGGGACAGGGAGGTAACACCGGGGAGCTGTTTTTT. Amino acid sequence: CASSTGQGGNTGELFF.

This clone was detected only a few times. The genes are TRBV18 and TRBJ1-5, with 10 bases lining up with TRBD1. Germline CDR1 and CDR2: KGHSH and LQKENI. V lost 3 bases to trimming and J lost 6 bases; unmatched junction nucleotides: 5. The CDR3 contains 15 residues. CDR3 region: CASSPDRGNGQPQHF. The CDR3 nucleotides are TGTGCCAGCTCACCGGACAGGGGGAATGGTCAGCCCCAGCATTTT.

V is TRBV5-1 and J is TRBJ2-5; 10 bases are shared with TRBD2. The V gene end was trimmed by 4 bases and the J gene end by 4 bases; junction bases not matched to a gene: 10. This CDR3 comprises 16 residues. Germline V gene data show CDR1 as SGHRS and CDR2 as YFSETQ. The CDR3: CASSAGSGGDIETQYF. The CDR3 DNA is TGCGCCAGCAGCGCTGGGAGCGGGGGGGATATAGAGACCCAGTACTTC.

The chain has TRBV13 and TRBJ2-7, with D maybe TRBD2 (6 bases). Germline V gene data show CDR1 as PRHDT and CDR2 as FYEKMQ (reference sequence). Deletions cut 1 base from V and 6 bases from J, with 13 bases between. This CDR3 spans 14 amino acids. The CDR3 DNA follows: TGTGCCAGCAGCTTAGTCCGCGGGGCGGGCGAGCAGTACTTC. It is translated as CASSLVRGAGEQYF. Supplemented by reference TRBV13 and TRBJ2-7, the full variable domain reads AAGVIQSPRHLIKEKRETATLKCYPIPRHDTVYWYQQGPGQDPQFLISFYEKMQSDKGSIPDRFSAQQFSDYHSELNMSSLELGDSALYFCASSLVRGAGEQYFGPGTRLTVT.

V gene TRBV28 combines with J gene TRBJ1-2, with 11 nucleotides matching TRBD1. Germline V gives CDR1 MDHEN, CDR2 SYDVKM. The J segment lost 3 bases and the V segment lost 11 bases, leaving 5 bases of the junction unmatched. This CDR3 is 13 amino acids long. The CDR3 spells CAGQGALDYGYTF. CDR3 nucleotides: TGTGCCGGACAGGGGGCCTTGGACTATGGCTACACCTTC.

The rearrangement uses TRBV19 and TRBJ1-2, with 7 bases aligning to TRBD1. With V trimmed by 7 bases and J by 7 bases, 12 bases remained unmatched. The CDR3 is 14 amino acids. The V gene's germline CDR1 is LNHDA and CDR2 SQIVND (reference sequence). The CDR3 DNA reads TGTGCCAGTACCCTCGACCCGACAGGGCCTGGCTACACCTTC. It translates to CASTLDPTGPGYTF.

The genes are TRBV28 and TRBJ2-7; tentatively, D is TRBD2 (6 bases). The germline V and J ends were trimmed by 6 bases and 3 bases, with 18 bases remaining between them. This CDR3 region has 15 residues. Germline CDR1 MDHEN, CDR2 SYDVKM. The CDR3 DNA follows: TGTGCCAGCAGCCCAGGACATAGCGGCATCTACGAGCAGTACTTC. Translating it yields CASSPGHSGIYEQYF.

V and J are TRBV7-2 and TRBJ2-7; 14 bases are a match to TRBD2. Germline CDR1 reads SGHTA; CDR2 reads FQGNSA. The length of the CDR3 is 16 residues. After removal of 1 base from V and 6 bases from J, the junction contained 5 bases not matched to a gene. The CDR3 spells CASSLGGTSGSREQYF. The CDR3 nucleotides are TGTGCCAGCAGCTTAGGAGGGACTAGCGGGAGCCGCGAGCAGTACTTC.

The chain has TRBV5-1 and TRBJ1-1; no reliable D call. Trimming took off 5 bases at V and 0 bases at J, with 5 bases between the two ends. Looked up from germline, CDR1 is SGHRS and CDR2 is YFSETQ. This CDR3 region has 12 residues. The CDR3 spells CASREMNTEAFF. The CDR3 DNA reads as TGCGCCAGCAGGGAGATGAACACTGAAGCTTTCTTT. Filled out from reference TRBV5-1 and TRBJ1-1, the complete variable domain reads KAGVTQTPRYLIKTRGQQVTLSCSPISGHRSVSWYQQTPGQGLQFLFEYFSETQRNKGNFPGRFSGRQFSNSRSEMNVSTLELGDSALYLCASREMNTEAFFGQGTRLTVV.

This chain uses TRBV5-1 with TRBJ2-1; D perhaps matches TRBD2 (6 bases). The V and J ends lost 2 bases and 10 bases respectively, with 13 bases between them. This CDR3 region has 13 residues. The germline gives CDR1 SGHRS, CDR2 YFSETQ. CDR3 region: CASSFGSPREQFF. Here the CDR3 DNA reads TGCGCCAGCAGCTTCGGGAGTCCCAGGGAGCAGTTCTTC.

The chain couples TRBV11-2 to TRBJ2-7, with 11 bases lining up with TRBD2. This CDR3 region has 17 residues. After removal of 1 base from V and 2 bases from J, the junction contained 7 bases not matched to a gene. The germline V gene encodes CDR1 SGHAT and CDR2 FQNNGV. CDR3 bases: TGTGCCAGCAGCTTAGTTCTAGCGGGAGGACGAACCTACGAGCAGTACTTC. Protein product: CASSLVLAGGRTYEQYF.

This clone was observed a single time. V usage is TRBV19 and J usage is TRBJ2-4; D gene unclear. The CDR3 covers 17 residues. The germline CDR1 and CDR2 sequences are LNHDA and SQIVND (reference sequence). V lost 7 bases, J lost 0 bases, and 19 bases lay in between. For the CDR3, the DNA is TGTGCCAGTAATTCCCCCTGGAGCACCCTAGCCAAAAACATTCAGTACTTC. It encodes CASNSPWSTLAKNIQYF.

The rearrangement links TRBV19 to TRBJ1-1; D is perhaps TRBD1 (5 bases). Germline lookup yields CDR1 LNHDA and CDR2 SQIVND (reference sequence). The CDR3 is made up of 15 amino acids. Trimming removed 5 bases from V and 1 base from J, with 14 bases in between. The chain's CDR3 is CASSPTDNWNTEAFF. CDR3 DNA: TGTGCCAGTAGTCCGACAGACAATTGGAACACTGAAGCTTTCTTT.

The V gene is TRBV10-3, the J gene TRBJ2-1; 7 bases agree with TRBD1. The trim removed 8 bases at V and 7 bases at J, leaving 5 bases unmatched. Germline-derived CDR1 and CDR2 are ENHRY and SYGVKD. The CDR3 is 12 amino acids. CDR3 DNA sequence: TGTGCCATCGAATCAGGGGGTAATGAGCAGTTCTTC. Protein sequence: CAIESGGNEQFF.

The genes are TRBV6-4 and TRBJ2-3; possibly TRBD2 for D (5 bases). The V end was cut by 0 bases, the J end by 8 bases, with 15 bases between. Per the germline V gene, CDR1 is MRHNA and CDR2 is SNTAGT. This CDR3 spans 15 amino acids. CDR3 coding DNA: TGTGCCAGCAGTGACTCGAGGGCACGACGGGGTACGCAGTATTTT. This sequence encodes CASSDSRARRGTQYF.

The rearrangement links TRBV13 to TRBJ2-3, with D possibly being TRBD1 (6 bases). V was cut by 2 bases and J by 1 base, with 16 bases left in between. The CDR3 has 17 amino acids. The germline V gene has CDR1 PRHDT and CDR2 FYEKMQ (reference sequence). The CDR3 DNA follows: TGTGCCAGCAGCTTAAAAACAGGGCCCCGCGGCACAGATACGCAGTATTTT. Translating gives CASSLKTGPRGTDTQYF.

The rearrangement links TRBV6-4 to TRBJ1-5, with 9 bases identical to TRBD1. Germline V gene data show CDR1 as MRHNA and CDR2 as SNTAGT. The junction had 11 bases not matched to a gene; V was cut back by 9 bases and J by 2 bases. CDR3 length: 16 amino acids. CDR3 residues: CARPGTGNYGNQPQHF. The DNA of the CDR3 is TGTGCCAGACCCGGGACAGGGAATTATGGCAATCAGCCCCAGCATTTT.

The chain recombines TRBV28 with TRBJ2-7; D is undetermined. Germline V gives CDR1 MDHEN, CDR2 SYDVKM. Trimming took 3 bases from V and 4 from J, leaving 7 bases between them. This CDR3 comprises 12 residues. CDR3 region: CASSFSSYEQYF. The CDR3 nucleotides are TGTGCCAGCAGTTTCTCCTCGTACGAGCAGTACTTC. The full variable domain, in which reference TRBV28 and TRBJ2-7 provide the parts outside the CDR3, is DVKVTQSSRYLVKRTGEKVFLECVQDMDHENMFWYRQDPGLGLRLIYFSYDVKMKEKGDIPEGYSVSREKKERFSLILESASTNQTSMYLCASSFSSYEQYFGPGTRLTVT.

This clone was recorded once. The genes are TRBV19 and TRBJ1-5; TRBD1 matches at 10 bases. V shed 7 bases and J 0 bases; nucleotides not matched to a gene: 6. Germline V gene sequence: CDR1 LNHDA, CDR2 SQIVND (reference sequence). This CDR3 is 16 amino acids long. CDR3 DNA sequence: TGTGCCAGTAACGGGGGACAGGGGTATAGCAATCAGCCCCAGCATTTT. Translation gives CASNGGQGYSNQPQHF.

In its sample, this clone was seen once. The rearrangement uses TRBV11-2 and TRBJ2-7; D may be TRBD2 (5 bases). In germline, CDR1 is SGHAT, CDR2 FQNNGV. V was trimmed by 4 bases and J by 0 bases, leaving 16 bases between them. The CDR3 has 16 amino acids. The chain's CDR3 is CASSSLRPGSSYEQYF. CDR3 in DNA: TGTGCCAGCAGCTCCCTTAGACCGGGGAGCTCCTACGAGCAGTACTTC.

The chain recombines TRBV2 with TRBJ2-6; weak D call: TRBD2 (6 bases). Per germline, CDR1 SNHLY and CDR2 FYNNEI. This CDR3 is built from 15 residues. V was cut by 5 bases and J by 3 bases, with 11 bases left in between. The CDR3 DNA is TGTGCCAGCAGTCTACCGGGGGTTGGGGCCAACGTCCTGACTTTC. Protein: CASSLPGVGANVLTF.

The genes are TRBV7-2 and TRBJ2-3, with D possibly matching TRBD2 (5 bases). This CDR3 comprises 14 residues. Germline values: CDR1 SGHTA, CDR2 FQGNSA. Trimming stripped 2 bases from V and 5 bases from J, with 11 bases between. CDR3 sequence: CASSLNGGRDTQYF. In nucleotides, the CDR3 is TGTGCCAGCAGCTTAAATGGAGGACGAGATACGCAGTATTTT.

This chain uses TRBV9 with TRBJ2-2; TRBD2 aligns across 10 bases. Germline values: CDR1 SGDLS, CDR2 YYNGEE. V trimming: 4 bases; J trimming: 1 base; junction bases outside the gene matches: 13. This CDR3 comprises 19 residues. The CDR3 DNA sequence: TGTGCCAGCAGCCCCCGTGTTAGCGGGGGGTTGAGGAACACCGGGGAGCTGTTTTTT. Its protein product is CASSPRVSGGLRNTGELFF.

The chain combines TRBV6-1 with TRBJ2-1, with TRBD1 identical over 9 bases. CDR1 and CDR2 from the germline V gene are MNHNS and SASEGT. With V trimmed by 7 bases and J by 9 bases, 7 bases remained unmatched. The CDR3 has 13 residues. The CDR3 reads CASIPQGAGEQFF. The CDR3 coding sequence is TGTGCCAGCATTCCACAGGGGGCCGGTGAGCAGTTCTTC.

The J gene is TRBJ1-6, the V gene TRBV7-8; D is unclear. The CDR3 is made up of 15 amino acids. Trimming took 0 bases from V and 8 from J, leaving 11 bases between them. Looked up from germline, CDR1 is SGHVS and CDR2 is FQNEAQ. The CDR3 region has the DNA TGTGCCAGCAGCTTAGCACCGGGATGGGATTCACCCCTCCACTTT. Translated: CASSLAPGWDSPLHF.